The clone carrying this T cell receptor (beta chain) was found once. Its antigen is still unknown. All patients relapsed after autologous stem cell transplantation, and brentuximab vedotin exposure varied. Best response was recorded as complete response, partial response or progressive disease. Using immunoSEQ multiplex PCR, the repertoire was profiled, and TCRdb retains in-frame clones only, with some absent. The sample contains about 94,000 clones, about 88% of which appear only once. These data originate in a study of PD-1 blockade in classical Hodgkin lymphoma. Study-level information: The nivolumab dose that patients received was 3 mg/kg, given intravenously every 2 weeks.

V shed 0 bases and J shed 3 bases, with 7 bases lying between them. The CDR3 is 14 amino acids. General study points: Whatever underlies the repertoire differences (possibly disease activity or prior therapy) remains undefined.

The source is a human donor with classical Hodgkin lymphoma. This sample comprised peripheral blood mononuclear cells (PBMCs), obtained before the second cycle of nivolumab. This chain uses TRBV5-3 with TRBJ2-1, with no clear D. TRBV5-3 is an open reading frame whose function is uncertain. The CDR3 sequence: CARSLGTDYNEQFF. The CDR3 region has the DNA TGTGCCAGAAGCTTGGGCACAGACTACAATGAGCAGTTCTTC.